A single T cell receptor beta chain is shown here with its context. The CDR3 sequence is 11 residues long. Unmatched junction bases numbered 1, after V lost 8 bases and J lost 7 bases. CDR1 is MDHEN, CDR2 SYDVKM, per germline. The sample is drawn from a study of technical replicates of blood from a few donors. TCRdb's copy holds only in-frame clones and misses some; the assay was immunoSEQ multiplex PCR. The sample contains tens of thousands of clones, roughly 94% of which appear only once. Sequencing was done on a sample of T cells isolated from PBMCs. This TCR came from a human donor in good health. This rearrangement joins TRBV28 to TRBJ2-1; TRBD2 aligns across 8 bases. This CDR3 reads CASSGGNEQFF. The CDR3 region has the DNA TGTGCCAGCTCGGGAGGGAATGAGCAGTTCTTC.